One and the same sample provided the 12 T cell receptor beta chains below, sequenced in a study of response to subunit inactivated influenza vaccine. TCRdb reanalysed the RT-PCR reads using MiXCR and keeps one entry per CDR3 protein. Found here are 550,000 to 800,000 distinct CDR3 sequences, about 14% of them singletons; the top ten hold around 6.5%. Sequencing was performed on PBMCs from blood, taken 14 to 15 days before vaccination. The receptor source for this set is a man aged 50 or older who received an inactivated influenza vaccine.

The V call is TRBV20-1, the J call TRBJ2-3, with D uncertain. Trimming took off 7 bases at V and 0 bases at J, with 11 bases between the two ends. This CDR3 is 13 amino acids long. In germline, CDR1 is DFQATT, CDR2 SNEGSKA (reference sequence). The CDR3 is CSELGSSTDTQYF. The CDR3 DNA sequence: TGCAGTGAACTTGGCTCTAGCACAGATACGCAGTATTTT.

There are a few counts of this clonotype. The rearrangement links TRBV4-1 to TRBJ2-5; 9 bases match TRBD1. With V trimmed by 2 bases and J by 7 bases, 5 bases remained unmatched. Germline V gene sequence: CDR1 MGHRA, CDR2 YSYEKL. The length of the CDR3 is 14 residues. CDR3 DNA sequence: TGCGCCAGCAGCCAAAGGGACAGGGAAGGGACCCAGTACTTC. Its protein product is CASSQRDREGTQYF.

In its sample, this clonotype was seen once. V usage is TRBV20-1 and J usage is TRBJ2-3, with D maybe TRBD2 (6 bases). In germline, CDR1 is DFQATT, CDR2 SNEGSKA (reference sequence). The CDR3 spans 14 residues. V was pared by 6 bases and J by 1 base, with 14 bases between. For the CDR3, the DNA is TGCAGTGCGGGAGGCACTACTCGCACAGATACGCAGTATTTT. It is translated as CSAGGTTRTDTQYF.

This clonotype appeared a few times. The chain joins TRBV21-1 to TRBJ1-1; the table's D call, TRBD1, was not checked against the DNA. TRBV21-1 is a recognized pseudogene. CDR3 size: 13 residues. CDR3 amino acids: CASSSEGTPEAFF. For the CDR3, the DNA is TGTGCCAGCAGCAGCGAGGGGACCCCTGAAGCTTTCTTT.

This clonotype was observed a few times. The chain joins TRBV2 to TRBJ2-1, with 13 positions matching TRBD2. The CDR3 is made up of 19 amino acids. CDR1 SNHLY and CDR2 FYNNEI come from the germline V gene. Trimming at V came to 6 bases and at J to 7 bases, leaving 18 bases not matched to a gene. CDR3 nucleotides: TGTGCCAGCAGCTCCGGGACCCGACTAGCGGGAGGCTTCCCTAATGAGCAGTTCTTC. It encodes CASSSGTRLAGGFPNEQFF.

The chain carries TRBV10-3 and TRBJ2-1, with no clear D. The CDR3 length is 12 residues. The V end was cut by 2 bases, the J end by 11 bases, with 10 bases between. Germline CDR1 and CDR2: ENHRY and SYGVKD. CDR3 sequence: CAISETRYKQFF. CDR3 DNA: TGTGCCATCAGTGAGACGAGGTATAAGCAGTTCTTC.

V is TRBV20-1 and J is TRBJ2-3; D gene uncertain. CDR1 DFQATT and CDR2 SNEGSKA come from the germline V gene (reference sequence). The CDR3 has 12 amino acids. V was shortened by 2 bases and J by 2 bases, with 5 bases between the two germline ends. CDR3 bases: TGCAGTGCTAGACGCTCCACAGATACGCAGTATTTT. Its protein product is CSARRSTDTQYF.

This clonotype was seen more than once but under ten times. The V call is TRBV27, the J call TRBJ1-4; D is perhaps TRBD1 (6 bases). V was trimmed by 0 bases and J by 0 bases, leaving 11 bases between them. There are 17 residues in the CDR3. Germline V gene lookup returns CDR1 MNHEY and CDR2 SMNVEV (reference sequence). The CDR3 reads CASSLSGGLATNEKLFF. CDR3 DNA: TGTGCCAGCAGTTTATCGGGGGGCCTTGCAACTAATGAAAAACTGTTTTTT.

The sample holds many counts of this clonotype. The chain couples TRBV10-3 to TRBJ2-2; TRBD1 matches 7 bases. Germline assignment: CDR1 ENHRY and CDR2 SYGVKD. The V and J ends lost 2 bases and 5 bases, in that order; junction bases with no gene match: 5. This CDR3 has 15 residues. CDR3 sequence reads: CAISEDRVGTGELFF. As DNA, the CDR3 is TGTGCCATCAGTGAGGACAGGGTTGGAACCGGGGAGCTGTTTTTT.

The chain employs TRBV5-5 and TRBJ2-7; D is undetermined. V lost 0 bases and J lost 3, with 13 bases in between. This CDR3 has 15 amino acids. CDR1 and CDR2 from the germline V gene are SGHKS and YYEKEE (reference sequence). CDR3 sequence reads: CASSLVRKGRYEQYF. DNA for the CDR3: TGTGCCAGCAGCTTGGTCCGCAAAGGACGCTACGAGCAGTACTTC.

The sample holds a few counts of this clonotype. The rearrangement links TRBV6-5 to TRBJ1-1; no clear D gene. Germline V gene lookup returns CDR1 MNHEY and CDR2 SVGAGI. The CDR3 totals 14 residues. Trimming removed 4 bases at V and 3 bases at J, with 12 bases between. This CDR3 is CASSSQSLYTEAFF. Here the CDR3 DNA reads TGTGCCAGCAGTTCCCAAAGTTTATACACTGAAGCTTTCTTT.

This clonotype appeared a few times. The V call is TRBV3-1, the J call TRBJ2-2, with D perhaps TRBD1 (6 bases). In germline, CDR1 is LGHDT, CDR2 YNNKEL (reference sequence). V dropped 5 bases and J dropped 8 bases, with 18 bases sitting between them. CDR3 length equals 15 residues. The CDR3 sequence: CASSEHTRGRGELFF. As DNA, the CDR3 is TGTGCCAGCAGCGAACATACCAGGGGTCGTGGGGAGCTGTTTTTT. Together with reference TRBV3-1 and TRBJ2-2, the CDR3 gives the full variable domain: DTAVSQTPKYLVTQMGNDKSIKCEQNLGHDTMYWYKQDSKKFLKIMFSYNNKELIINETVPNRFSPKSPDKAHLNLHINSLELGDSAVYFCASSEHTRGRGELFFGEGSRLTVL.